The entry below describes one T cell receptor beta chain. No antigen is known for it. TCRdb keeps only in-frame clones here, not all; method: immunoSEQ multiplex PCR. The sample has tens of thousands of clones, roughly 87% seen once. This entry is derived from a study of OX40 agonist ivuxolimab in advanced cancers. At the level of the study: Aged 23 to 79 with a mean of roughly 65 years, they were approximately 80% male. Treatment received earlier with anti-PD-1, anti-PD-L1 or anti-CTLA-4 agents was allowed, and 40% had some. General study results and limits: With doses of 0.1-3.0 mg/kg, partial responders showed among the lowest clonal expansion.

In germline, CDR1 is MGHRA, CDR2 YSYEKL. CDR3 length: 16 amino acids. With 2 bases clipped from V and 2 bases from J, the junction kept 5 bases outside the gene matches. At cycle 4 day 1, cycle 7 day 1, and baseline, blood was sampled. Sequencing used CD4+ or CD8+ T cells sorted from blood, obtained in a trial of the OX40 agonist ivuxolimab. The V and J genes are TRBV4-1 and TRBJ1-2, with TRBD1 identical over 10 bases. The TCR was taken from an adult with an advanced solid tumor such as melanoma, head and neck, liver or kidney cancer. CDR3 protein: CASSQNRDRGNYGYTF. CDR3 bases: TGCGCCAGCAGCCAAAACCGGGACAGGGGCAACTATGGCTACACCTTC.